These 8 T cell receptor beta chains share one sample of origin, sequenced in a study of cytomegalovirus exposure and HLA in healthy donors. The PCR used 60 Vbeta and 13 Jbeta primers. Profiling relied on immunoSEQ multiplex PCR, and the TCRdb table lists in-frame clones only, not all of them. The data contain 140,000 to 150,000 clones, about 70% of them seen just once; the ten biggest clones take up approximately 2%. Specimen: PBMCs. These receptors all stem from a woman aged 55-70 years in good health and CMV-seropositive.

The chain employs TRBV5-6 and TRBJ1-5, with 12 positions matching TRBD1. The CDR3 contains 16 residues. With V trimmed by 5 bases and J by 5 bases, 8 bases remained unmatched. Per germline, CDR1 SGHDT and CDR2 YYEEEE. The DNA of the CDR3 is TGTGCCAGCAGACGGTGGGACAGGGGGCGCCATCAGCCCCAGCATTTT. This translates into CASRRWDRGRHQPQHF.

The chain is built from TRBV5-6 and TRBJ1-1, with D tentatively TRBD1 (5 bases). CDR3 length: 14 amino acids. CDR1 and CDR2 from the germline V gene are SGHDT and YYEEEE. V dropped 2 bases and J dropped 1 base, with 9 bases sitting between them. In nucleotides, the CDR3 is TGTGCCAGCAGCTTTAGGCAGGGGAACACTGAAGCTTTCTTT. This codes for CASSFRQGNTEAFF.

The chain uses TRBV12-5 and TRBJ2-7, with 7 bases that match TRBD1. The germline CDR1 and CDR2 sequences are LGHNT and FRNRAP. This CDR3 contains 14 residues. The ends lost 3 bases at V and 3 bases at J; junction bases unmatched: 5. CDR3: CASGFSGTDYEQYF. CDR3 DNA sequence: TGTGCTAGTGGTTTCTCCGGGACAGACTACGAGCAGTACTTC.

V and J are TRBV30 and TRBJ1-5; TRBD1 is a possible D gene (6 bases). This CDR3 spans 13 amino acids. V dropped 4 bases and J dropped 2 bases, with 9 bases sitting between them. The V gene's germline CDR1 is GTSNPN and CDR2 SVGIG (reference sequence). This CDR3 is CAWTSGGNQPQHF. DNA for the CDR3: TGTGCCTGGACCTCAGGGGGCAATCAGCCCCAGCATTTT.

Only a few counts were recorded for this clone. The rearrangement joins TRBV30 to TRBJ2-7, with 7 bases fitting TRBD1. The CDR3 extends over 12 amino acids. Per germline, CDR1 GTSNPN and CDR2 SVGIG (reference sequence). The J segment lost 3 bases and the V segment lost 1 base, leaving 0 bases of the junction unmatched. The CDR3 here is CAWSGQGYEQYF. In nucleotides, the CDR3 is TGTGCCTGGAGTGGACAGGGCTACGAGCAGTACTTC.

This clone showed up just once. V gene TRBV7-8 combines with J gene TRBJ1-1, with 8 bases matching TRBD1. Germline trimming cut 3 bases from V and 1 base from J; bases unmatched to any gene: 4. The CDR3 contains 15 residues. The germline gives CDR1 SGHVS, CDR2 FQNEAQ. Here the CDR3 reads CASSFRTGQNTEAFF. The CDR3 DNA sequence: TGTGCCAGCAGCTTCCGGACAGGGCAGAACACTGAAGCTTTCTTT.

The chain links TRBV14 to TRBJ1-1, with 7 bases lining up with TRBD1. Germline CDR1 and CDR2: SGHDN and FVKESK. This CDR3 spans 16 amino acids. Losses at the gene ends were 0 bases for V and 0 bases for J; bases not matched to a gene: 4. Here the CDR3 reads CASSQDGGTVNTEAFF. The CDR3 DNA reads TGTGCCAGCAGCCAAGATGGAGGGACAGTGAACACTGAAGCTTTCTTT.

V is TRBV6-1 and J is TRBJ2-3; TRBD1 aligns across 7 bases. V lost 2 bases, J lost 4 bases, and 3 bases stayed unmatched. The length of the CDR3 is 14 residues. The V gene's germline CDR1 is MNHNS and CDR2 SASEGT. CDR3 residues: CASSERDRADTQYF. In DNA form, the CDR3 reads TGTGCCAGCAGTGAACGCGACAGGGCAGATACGCAGTATTTT.